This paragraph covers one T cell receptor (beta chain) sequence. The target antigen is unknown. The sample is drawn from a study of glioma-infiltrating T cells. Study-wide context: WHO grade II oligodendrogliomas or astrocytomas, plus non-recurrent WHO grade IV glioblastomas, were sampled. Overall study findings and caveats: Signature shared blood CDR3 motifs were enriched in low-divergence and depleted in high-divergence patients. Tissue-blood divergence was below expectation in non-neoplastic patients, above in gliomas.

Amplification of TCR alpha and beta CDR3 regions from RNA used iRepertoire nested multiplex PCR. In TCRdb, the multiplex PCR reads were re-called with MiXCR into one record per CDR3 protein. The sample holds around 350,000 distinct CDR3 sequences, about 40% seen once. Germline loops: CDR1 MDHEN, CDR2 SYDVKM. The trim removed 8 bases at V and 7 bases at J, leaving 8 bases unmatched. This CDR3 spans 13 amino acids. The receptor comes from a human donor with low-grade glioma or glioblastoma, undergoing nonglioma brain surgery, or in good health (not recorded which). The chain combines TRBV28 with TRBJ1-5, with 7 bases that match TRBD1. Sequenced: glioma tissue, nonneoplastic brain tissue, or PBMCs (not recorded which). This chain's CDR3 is CASCDRVGQPQHF. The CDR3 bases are TGTGCCAGCTGCGACAGGGTTGGGCAGCCCCAGCATTTT.